One and the same sample provided the 11 T cell receptor beta chains below, sequenced in a study of blood T cell repertoires in COVID-19. Some clones are missing from TCRdb's copy, which holds only in-frame ones; the method was immunoSEQ multiplex PCR. The data show approximately 440,000 clones, with roughly nine tenths seen just once and 0.7% held by the top ten. The sample taken for sequencing was PBMCs or T cells enriched from blood (not recorded which). These receptors all come from a woman between 18 and 29 years old who had recovered from COVID-19.

Comment on this clone: Other DNA sequences from this sample encode an identical CDR3 as well. The J gene is TRBJ2-5, the V gene TRBV24-1; 14 bases align to TRBD2. Germline V gene sequence: CDR1 KGHDR, CDR2 SFDVKD. The CDR3 is 17 residues long. After removal of 4 bases from V and 0 bases from J, the junction contained 3 bases not matched to a gene. This CDR3 reads CATSDPTSGGDQETQYF. CDR3 bases: TGTGCCACCAGTGACCCGACTAGCGGGGGGGACCAAGAGACCCAGTACTTC.

This sequence joins TRBV12-5 and TRBJ1-2; the match to TRBD1 covers 9 bases. CDR1 and CDR2 from the germline V gene are LGHNT and FRNRAP. This CDR3 has 12 residues. The CDR3 nucleotides are TGTGCAGTCGTCGGACAGGGGAGTGGCTACACCTTC. Amino acids: CAVVGQGSGYTF.

The chain joins TRBV27 to TRBJ1-1; weak D call: TRBD1 (5 bases). CDR3 length: 11 residues. Germline V gene lookup returns CDR1 MNHEY and CDR2 SMNVEV (reference sequence). V dropped 6 bases and J dropped 11 bases, with 13 bases sitting between them. The DNA for the CDR3 is TGTGCCAGCAGGCGGGACCGCCTGGCTTTCTTT. It codes for CASRRDRLAFF.

The V gene is TRBV5-6, the J gene TRBJ2-3, with D maybe TRBD2 (6 bases). Germline V gene sequence: CDR1 SGHDT, CDR2 YYEEEE. The CDR3 spans 16 residues. Trimming took 4 bases from V and 2 from J, leaving 17 bases between them. CDR3 in amino acids: CASSTSGTFLTDTQYF. Written as DNA, the CDR3 is TGTGCCAGCAGCACCTCCGGGACTTTCCTCACAGATACGCAGTATTTT.

The genes are TRBV11-2 and TRBJ2-1; D remains unclear. Germline loops: CDR1 SGHAT, CDR2 FQNNGV. CDR3 length: 15 amino acids. V was clipped by 0 bases and J by 13 bases, with 19 bases between them. CDR3 loop: CASSLEILGGERQFF. The CDR3 DNA follows: TGTGCCAGCAGCTTAGAAATACTCGGCGGAGAGAGACAGTTCTTC.

The J gene is TRBJ2-2, the V gene TRBV3-1 (or the pseudogene TRBV3-2), with D unresolved. The CDR3 sequence is 14 residues long. Germline lookup yields CDR1 LGHDT and CDR2 YNNKEL (reference sequence). V was trimmed by 3 bases and J by 6 bases, leaving 11 bases between them. In nucleotides, the CDR3 is TGTGCCAGCAGCCAGACTCTAGACCCCGGGGAGCTGTTTTTT. Protein sequence: CASSQTLDPGELFF.

This rearrangement joins TRBV18 to TRBJ1-5; TRBD1 aligns across 7 bases. This CDR3 is 13 amino acids long. The germline V gene has CDR1 KGHSH and CDR2 LQKENI. V shed 6 bases and J 6 bases; nucleotides not matched to a gene: 5. CDR3 sequence reads: CASSWDRIQPQHF. CDR3 DNA: TGTGCCAGCTCGTGGGACAGAATTCAGCCCCAGCATTTT.

V is TRBV27 and J is TRBJ2-1, with 7 nucleotides matching TRBD2. The germline V gene encodes CDR1 MNHEY and CDR2 SMNVEV (reference sequence). The J segment lost 15 bases and the V segment lost 6 bases, leaving 11 bases of the junction unmatched. There are 12 residues in the CDR3. In nucleotides, the CDR3 is TGTGCCAGCAGCTCCCCCAGGACTAGGGCGTTCTTC. This encodes CASSSPRTRAFF.

This chain uses TRBV30 with TRBJ1-1, with a tentative D call TRBD1 (5 bases). Trimming left V 3 bases short and J 3 bases short, with 8 bases between. Germline V gene sequence: CDR1 GTSNPN, CDR2 SVGIG (reference sequence). This CDR3 comprises 12 residues. This CDR3 is CAWRGEDTEAFF. CDR3 nucleotides: TGTGCCTGGAGGGGGGAGGACACTGAAGCTTTCTTT.

This clone was counted once. This chain links TRBV19 with TRBJ1-1; D is ambiguous. Per the germline V gene, CDR1 is LNHDA and CDR2 is SQIVND (reference sequence). The V and J ends lost 6 bases and 0 bases respectively, with 11 bases between them. The CDR3 spans 14 residues. The CDR3 here is CASSRGVLNTEAFF. CDR3 nucleotide sequence: TGTGCCAGTAGCCGCGGTGTCCTGAACACTGAAGCTTTCTTT.

This clone showed up just a few times. The chain joins TRBV30 to TRBJ1-6; 7 bases align to TRBD1. The CDR3 has 13 residues. Per the germline V gene, CDR1 is GTSNPN and CDR2 is SVGIG (reference sequence). V shed 4 bases, J shed 9 bases, and the junction held 6 bases outside the gene matches. This CDR3 reads CAWKGALGSPLHF. The CDR3 region has the DNA TGTGCCTGGAAGGGGGCACTAGGTTCACCCCTCCACTTT. Combining the CDR3 with reference TRBV30 and TRBJ1-6 gives the whole variable domain SQTIHQWPATLVQPVGSPLSLECTVEGTSNPNLYWYRQAAGRGLQLLFYSVGIGQISSEVPQNLSASRPQDRQFILSSKKLLLSDSGFYLCAWKGALGSPLHFGNGTRLTVT.